The 10 T cell receptor beta chains in this list originate from one sample, sequenced in a study of T cell clonotyping in hematopoietic cell transplantation. Profiling relied on immunoSEQ multiplex PCR, and the TCRdb table lists in-frame clones only, not all of them. The sample yields 69,000 or so clones, roughly 93% seen once. Sample: peripheral blood mononuclear cells. The receptors derive from a man aged 50-59 years in good health. Some clones in this sample may be carry-over from other donors' samples.

The chain uses TRBV25-1 and TRBJ2-5; 8 positions match TRBD1. Per the germline V gene, CDR1 is MGHDK and CDR2 is SYGVNS. With V trimmed by 4 bases and J by 5 bases, 15 bases remained unmatched. CDR3 length equals 17 residues. The CDR3 nucleotides are TGTGCCAGCAGTGTCTTTGGGACAGGTGTTTTTACGGAGACCCAGTACTTC. Translating gives CASSVFGTGVFTETQYF.

The V and J genes are TRBV6-1 and TRBJ1-2; the D is unclear. Germline CDR1 is MNHNS and CDR2 is SASEGT. There are 14 residues in the CDR3. V was cut by 3 bases and J by 4 bases, with 12 bases left in between. CDR3 in DNA: TGTGCCAGCAGTGAGAGCAGCTCGGGCTATGGCTACACCTTC. It is translated as CASSESSSGYGYTF.

The CDR3 here is CSIGTGGGEQYF. The CDR3 region has the DNA TGCAGCATCGGGACAGGGGGTGGGGAGCAGTACTTC. The chain links TRBV29-1 to TRBJ2-7; 11 nucleotides align to TRBD1. The V and J ends lost 8 bases and 7 bases, in that order; junction bases with no gene match: 7. CDR3 length: 12 amino acids. From germline, CDR1 is SQVTM and CDR2 ANQGSEA.

V usage is TRBV2 and J usage is TRBJ2-7; either TRBD1 or TRBD2 may fit D (5 bases each). The CDR3 is 13 amino acids. V dropped 6 bases and J dropped 6 bases, with 15 bases sitting between them. The germline CDR1 and CDR2 sequences are SNHLY and FYNNEI. DNA of the CDR3: TGTGCCAGCAGGGGGACGTGGGAAGGCGAGCAGTACTTC. It translates to CASRGTWEGEQYF.

The chain combines TRBV19 with TRBJ1-5, with D perhaps TRBD1 (5 bases). Between the trimmed V and J ends, which lost 5 bases and 3 bases, there was a span of 11 bases. This CDR3 spans 14 amino acids. Germline values: CDR1 LNHDA, CDR2 SQIVND (reference sequence). CDR3 nucleotide sequence: TGTGCCAGTAGTCTGGGGGTTTACAATCAGCCCCAGCATTTT. Residues: CASSLGVYNQPQHF.

The chain uses TRBV11-1 and TRBJ1-1, with D perhaps TRBD1 (6 bases). The V end lost 5 bases, the J end lost 1 base, and 14 bases lay between the germline ends. Germline V CDR1 and CDR2: SGHAT, FQDESV (reference sequence). The CDR3 is 15 residues long. The CDR3 nucleotides read TGTGCCAGCAGCGGAACGGACAGCGGGAACACTGAAGCTTTCTTT. Translating gives CASSGTDSGNTEAFF.

The chain is built from TRBV28 and TRBJ1-2; D is possibly TRBD1 (6 bases). The CDR3 totals 15 residues. V lost 9 bases and J 2 bases, leaving 19 bases between the germline ends. The germline V gene has CDR1 MDHEN and CDR2 SYDVKM. In DNA, the CDR3 is TGTGCCAGTCAGGGATCAGGGGTGCTAAACTATGGCTACACCTTC. It is translated as CASQGSGVLNYGYTF.

The V call is TRBV6-5, the J call TRBJ1-1; D is ambiguous. The CDR3 has 12 residues. From germline, CDR1 is MNHEY and CDR2 SVGAGI. The V end lost 0 bases, the J end lost 9 bases, and 8 bases lay between the germline ends. CDR3 bases: TGTGCCAGCAGTTACTCGACGGGCCAAGCTTTCTTT. It encodes CASSYSTGQAFF.

This chain links TRBV2 with TRBJ2-1; D is ambiguous. The CDR3 spans 11 residues. Germline CDR1 and CDR2: SNHLY and FYNNEI. The V gene lost 6 bases and the J gene lost 4 bases, with 4 bases spanning the gap. The CDR3 region is CASSAYNEQFF. CDR3 coding DNA: TGTGCCAGCAGCGCTTACAATGAGCAGTTCTTC.

This clone came up a few times. V is TRBV20-1 and J is TRBJ2-5, with D unclear. The CDR3 is made up of 11 amino acids. CDR1 is DFQATT, CDR2 SNEGSKA, per germline (reference sequence). Trimming removed 5 bases from V and 0 bases from J, with 4 bases in between. CDR3 coding DNA: TGCAGTGCTGAGAACCAAGAGACCCAGTACTTC. Its protein product is CSAENQETQYF.